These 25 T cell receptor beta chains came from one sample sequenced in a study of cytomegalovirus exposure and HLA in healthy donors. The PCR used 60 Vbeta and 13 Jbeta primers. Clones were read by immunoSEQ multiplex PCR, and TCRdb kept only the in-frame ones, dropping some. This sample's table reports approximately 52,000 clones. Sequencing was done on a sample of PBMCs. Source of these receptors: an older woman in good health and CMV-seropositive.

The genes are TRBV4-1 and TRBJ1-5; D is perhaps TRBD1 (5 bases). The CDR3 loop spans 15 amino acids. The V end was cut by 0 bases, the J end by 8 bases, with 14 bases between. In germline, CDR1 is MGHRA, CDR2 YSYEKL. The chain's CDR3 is CASSQDWRGVEPQHF. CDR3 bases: TGCGCCAGCAGCCAAGACTGGAGGGGTGTGGAGCCCCAGCATTTT.

Written as DNA, the CDR3 is TGTGCCAGCAGCGTAGGGTCAGGGAAGAATTCACCCCTCCACTTT. Residues: CASSVGSGKNSPLHF. The V and J genes are TRBV9 and TRBJ1-6; perhaps TRBD1 as D (5 bases). V lost 0 bases and J lost 7, with 11 bases in between. Germline CDR1 reads SGDLS; CDR2 reads YYNGEE. The CDR3 consists of 15 residues.

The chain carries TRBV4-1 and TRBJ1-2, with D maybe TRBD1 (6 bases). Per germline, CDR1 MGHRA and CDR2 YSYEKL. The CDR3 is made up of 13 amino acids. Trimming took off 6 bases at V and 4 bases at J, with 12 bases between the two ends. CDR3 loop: CASRGGTGYGYTF. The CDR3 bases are TGCGCCAGCAGAGGGGGTACAGGCTATGGCTACACCTTC.

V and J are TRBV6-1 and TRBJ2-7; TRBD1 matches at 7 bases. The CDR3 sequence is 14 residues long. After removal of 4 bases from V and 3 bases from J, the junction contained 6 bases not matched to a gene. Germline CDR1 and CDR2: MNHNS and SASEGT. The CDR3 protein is CASSVAGGHYEQYF. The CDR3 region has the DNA TGTGCCAGCAGTGTCGCAGGGGGACACTACGAGCAGTACTTC.

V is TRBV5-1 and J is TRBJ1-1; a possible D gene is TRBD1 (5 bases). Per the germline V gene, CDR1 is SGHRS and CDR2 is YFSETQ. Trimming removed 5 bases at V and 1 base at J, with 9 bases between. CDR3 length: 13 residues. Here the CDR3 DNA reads TGCGCCAGCAGTTTCACAGGGAACACTGAAGCTTTCTTT. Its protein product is CASSFTGNTEAFF.

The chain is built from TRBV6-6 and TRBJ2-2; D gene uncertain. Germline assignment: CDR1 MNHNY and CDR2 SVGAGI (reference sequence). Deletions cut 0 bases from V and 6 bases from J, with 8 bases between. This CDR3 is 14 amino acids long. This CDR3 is CASSYSNIAGELFF. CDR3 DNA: TGTGCCAGCAGTTACTCAAATATCGCCGGGGAGCTGTTTTTT.

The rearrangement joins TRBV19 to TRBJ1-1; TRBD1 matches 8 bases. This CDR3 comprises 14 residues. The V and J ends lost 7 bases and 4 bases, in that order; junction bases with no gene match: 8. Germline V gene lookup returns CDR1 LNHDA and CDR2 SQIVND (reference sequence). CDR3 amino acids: CASISPQGATEAFF. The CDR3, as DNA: TGTGCCAGTATTTCGCCCCAGGGGGCCACTGAAGCTTTCTTT.

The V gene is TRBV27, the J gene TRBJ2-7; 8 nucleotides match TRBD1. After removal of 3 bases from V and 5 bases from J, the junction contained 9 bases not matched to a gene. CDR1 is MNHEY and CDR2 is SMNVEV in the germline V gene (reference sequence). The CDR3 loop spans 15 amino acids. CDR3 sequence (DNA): TGTGCCAGCAGTTTTCCCGACAGGGGAAGGGACGAGCAGTACTTC. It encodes CASSFPDRGRDEQYF.

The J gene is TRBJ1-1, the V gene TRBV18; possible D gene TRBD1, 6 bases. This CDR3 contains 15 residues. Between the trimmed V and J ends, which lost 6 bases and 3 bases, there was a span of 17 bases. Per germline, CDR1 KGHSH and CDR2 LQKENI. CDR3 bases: TGTGCCAGCTCCCAGGGGACCGCTGGTGACACTGAAGCTTTCTTT. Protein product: CASSQGTAGDTEAFF.

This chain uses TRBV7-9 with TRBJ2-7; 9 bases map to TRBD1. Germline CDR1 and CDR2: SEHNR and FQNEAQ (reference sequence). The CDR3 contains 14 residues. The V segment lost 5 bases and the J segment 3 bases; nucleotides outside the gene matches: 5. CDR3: CASSAGQGSYEQYF. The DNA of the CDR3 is TGTGCCAGCAGCGCCGGACAGGGGAGCTACGAGCAGTACTTC.

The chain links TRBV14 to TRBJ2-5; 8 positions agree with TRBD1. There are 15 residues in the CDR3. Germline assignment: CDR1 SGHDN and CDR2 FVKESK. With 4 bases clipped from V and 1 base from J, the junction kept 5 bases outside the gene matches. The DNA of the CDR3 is TGTGCCAGCAGCCTTGGGGACAGGCTCCAAGAGACCCAGTACTTC. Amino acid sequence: CASSLGDRLQETQYF. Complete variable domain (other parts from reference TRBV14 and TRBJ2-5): EAGVTQFPSHSVIEKGQTVTLRCDPISGHDNLYWYRRVMGKEIKFLLHFVKESKQDESGMPNNRFLAERTGGTYSTLKVQPAELEDSGVYFCASSLGDRLQETQYFGPGTRLLVL.

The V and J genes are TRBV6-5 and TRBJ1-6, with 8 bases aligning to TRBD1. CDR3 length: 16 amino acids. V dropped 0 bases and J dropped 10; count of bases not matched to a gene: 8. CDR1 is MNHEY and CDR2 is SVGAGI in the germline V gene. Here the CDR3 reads CASSYSGGTGGSPLHF. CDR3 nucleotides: TGTGCCAGCAGTTACTCCGGGGGGACAGGTGGCTCACCCCTCCACTTT.

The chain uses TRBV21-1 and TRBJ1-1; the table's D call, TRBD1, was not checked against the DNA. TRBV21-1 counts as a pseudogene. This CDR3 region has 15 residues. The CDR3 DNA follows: TGTGCCAGCAGCATTTTAGGCAGGTCGAACACTGAAGCTTTCTTT. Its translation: CASSILGRSNTEAFF.

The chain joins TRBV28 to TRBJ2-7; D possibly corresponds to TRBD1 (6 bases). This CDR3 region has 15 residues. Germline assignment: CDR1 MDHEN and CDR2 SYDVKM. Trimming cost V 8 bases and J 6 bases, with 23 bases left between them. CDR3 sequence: CASLTGLVILGEQYF. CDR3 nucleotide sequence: TGTGCCAGCCTGACAGGTTTGGTCATCCTCGGCGAGCAGTACTTC.

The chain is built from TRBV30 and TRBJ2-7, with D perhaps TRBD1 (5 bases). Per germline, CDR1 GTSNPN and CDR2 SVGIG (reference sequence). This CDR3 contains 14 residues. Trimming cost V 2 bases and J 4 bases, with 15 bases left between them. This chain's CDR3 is CAWSRRTTDYEQYF. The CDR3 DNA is TGTGCCTGGAGTAGACGGACAACCGATTACGAGCAGTACTTC.

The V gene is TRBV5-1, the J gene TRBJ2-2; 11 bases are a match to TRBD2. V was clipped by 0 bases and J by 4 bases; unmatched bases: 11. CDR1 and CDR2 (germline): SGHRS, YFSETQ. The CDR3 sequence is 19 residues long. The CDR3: CASSLEGLAGPRGTGELFF. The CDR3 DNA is TGCGCCAGCAGCTTGGAAGGACTAGCGGGCCCTCGGGGCACCGGGGAGCTGTTTTTT.

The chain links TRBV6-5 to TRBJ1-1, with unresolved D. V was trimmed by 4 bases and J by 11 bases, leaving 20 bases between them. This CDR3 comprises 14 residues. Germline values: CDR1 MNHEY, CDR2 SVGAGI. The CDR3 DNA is TGTGCCAGCAGTTCCACTTACCCCCGACTTGAGGCTTTCTTT. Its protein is CASSSTYPRLEAFF.

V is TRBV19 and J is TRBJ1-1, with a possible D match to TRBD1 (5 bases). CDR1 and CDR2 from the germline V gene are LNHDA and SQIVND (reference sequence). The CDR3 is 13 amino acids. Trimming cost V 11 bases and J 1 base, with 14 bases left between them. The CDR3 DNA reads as TGTGCCGCCAGGACAACTGGGAACACTGAAGCTTTCTTT. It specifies CAARTTGNTEAFF. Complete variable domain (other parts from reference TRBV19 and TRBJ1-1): DGGITQSPKYLFRKEGQNVTLSCEQNLNHDAMYWYRQDPGQGLRLIYYSQIVNDFQKGDIAEGYSVSREKKESFPLTVTSAQKNPTAFYLCAARTTGNTEAFFGQGTRLTVV.

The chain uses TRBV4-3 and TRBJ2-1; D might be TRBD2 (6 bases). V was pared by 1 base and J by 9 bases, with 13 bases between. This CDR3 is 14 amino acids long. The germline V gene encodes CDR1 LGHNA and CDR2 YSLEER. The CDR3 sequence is CASSQVSSGSEQFF. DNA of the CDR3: TGCGCCAGCAGCCAAGTGAGCTCCGGGAGTGAGCAGTTCTTC.

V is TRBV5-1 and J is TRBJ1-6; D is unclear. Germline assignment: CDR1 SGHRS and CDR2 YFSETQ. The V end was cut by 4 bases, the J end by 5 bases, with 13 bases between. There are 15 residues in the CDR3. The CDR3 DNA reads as TGCGCCAGCAGCCGCCGGGAACAGCATAATTCACCCCTCCACTTT. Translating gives CASSRREQHNSPLHF.

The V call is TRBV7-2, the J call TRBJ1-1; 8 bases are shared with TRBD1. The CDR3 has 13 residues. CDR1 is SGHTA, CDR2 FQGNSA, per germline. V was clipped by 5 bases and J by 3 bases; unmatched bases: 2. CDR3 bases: TGTGCCAGCAGCCTGACAGGGGACACTGAAGCTTTCTTT. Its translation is CASSLTGDTEAFF.

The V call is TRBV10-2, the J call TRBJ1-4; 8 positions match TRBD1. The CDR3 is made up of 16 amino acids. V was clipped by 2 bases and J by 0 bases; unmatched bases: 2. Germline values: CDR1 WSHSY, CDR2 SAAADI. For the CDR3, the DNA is TGCGCCAGCAGTGAGCAGGGGGCCTCAACTAATGAAAAACTGTTTTTT. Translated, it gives CASSEQGASTNEKLFF.

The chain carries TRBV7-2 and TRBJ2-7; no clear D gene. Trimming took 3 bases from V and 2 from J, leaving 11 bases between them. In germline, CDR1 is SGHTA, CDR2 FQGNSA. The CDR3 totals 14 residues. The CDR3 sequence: CASSLQAPAYEQYF. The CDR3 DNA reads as TGTGCCAGCAGCTTGCAGGCCCCCGCCTACGAGCAGTACTTC.

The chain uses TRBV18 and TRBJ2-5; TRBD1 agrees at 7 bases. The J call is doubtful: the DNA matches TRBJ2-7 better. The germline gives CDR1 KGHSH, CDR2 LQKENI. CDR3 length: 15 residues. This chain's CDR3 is CASSPPRGSSYEQYF. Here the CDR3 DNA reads TGTGCCAGCTCACCCCCCAGGGGGAGCTCCTACGAGCAGTACTTC.

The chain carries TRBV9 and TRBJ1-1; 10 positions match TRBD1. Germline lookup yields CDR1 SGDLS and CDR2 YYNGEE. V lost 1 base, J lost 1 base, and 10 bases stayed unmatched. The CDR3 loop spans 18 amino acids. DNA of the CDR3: TGTGCCAGCAGCGTACTTTATCCGGGACAGGGGTCGAACACTGAAGCTTTCTTT. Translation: CASSVLYPGQGSNTEAFF. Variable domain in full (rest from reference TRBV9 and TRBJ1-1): DSGVTQTPKHLITATGQRVTLRCSPRSGDLSVYWYQQSLDQGLQFLIQYYNGEERAKGNILERFSAQQFPDLHSELNLSSLELGDSALYFCASSVLYPGQGSNTEAFFGQGTRLTVV.